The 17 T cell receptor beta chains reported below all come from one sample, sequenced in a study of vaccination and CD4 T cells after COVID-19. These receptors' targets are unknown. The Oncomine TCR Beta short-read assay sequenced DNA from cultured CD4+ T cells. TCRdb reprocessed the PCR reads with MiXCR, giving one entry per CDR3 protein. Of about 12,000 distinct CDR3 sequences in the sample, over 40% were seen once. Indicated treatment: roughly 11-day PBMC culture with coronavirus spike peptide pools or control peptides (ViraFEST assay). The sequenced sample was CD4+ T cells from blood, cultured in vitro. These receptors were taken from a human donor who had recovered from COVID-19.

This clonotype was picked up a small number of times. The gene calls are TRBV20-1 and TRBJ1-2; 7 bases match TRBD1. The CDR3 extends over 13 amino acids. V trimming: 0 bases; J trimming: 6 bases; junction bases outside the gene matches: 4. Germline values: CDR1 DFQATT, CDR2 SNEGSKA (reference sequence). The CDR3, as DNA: TGCAGTGCTAGAGATCATACAGGGGATGGCTACACCTTC. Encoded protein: CSARDHTGDGYTF.

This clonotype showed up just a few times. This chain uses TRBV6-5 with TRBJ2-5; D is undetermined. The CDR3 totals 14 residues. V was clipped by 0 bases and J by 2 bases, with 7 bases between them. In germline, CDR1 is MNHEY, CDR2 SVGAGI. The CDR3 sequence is CASSYSASQETQYF. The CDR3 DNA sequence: TGTGCCAGCAGTTACTCGGCTAGTCAAGAGACCCAGTACTTC.

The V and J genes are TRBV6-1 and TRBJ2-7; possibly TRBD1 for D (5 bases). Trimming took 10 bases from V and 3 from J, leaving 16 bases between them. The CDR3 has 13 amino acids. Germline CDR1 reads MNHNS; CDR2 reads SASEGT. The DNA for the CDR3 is TGTGCCACGCAAACAGGCAAGAACTACGAGCAGTACTTC. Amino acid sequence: CATQTGKNYEQYF.

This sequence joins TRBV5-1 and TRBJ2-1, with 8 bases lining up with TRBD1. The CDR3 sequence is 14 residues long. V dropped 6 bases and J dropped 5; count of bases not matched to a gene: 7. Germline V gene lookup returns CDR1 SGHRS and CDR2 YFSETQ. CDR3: CASTGQGYDNEQFF. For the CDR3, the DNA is TGCGCCAGCACAGGACAGGGATATGACAATGAGCAGTTCTTC.

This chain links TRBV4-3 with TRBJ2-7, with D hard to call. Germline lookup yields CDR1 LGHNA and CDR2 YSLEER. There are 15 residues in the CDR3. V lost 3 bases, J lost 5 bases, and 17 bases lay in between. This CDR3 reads CASSQEPLVNNEQYF. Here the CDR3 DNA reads TGCGCCAGCAGCCAGGAACCCCTAGTCAACAACGAGCAGTACTTC.

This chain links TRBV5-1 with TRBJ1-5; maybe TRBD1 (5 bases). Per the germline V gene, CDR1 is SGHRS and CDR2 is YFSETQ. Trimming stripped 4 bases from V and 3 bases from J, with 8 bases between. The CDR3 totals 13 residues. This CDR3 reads CASSLDNNQPQHF. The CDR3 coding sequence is TGCGCCAGCAGCCTGGACAACAATCAGCCCCAGCATTTT. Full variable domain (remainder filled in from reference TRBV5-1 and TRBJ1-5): KAGVTQTPRYLIKTRGQQVTLSCSPISGHRSVSWYQQTPGQGLQFLFEYFSETQRNKGNFPGRFSGRQFSNSRSEMNVSTLELGDSALYLCASSLDNNQPQHFGDGTRLSIL.

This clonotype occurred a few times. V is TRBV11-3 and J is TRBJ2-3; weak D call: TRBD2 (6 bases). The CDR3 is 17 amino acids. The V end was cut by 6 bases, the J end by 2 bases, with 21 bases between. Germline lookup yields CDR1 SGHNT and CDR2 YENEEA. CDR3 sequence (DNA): TGTGCCAGCAGTCTTGGGAGGAGGGAAATAGACACAGATACGCAGTATTTT. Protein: CASSLGRREIDTDTQYF.

The CDR3 DNA is TGTGCCAGCAGTGGCCCAGGTTATAGCAATCAGCCCCAGCATTTT. This codes for CASSGPGYSNQPQHF. V is TRBV2 and J is TRBJ1-5; D call uncertain. The V end was cut by 4 bases, the J end by 0 bases, with 10 bases between. The CDR3 totals 15 residues. Germline values: CDR1 SNHLY, CDR2 FYNNEI.

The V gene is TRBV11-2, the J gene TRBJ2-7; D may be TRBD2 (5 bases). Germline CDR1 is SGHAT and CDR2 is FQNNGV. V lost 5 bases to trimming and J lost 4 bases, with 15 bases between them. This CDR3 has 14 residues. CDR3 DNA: TGTGCCAGCAGCCCCGGGGTCAGCTCTTACGAGCAGTACTTC. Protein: CASSPGVSSYEQYF.

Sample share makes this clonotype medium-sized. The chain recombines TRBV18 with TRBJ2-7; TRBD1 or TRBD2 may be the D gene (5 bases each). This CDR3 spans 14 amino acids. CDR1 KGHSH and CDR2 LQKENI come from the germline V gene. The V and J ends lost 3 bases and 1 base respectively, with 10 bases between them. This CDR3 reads CASSPGTESYEQYF. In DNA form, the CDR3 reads TGTGCCAGCTCACCCGGGACGGAATCCTACGAGCAGTACTTC.

The CDR3 DNA is TGTGCCTGGACAGGGAACACTAATTCACCCCTCCACTTT. This sequence encodes CAWTGNTNSPLHF. This rearrangement joins TRBV30 to TRBJ1-6; TRBD1 is a possible D gene (5 bases). The V gene's germline CDR1 is GTSNPN and CDR2 SVGIG (reference sequence). The CDR3 covers 13 residues. Trimming took off 4 bases at V and 6 bases at J, with 10 bases between the two ends.

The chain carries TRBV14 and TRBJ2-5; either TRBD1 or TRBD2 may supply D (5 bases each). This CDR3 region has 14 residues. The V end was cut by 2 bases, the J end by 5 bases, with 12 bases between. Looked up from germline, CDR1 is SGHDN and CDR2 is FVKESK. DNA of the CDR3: TGTGCCAGCAGCCAAATGGGGACGGGGGAGACCCAGTACTTC. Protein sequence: CASSQMGTGETQYF.

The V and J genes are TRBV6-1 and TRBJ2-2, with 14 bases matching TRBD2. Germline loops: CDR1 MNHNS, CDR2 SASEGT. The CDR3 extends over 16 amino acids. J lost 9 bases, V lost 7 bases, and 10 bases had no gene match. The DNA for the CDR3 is TGTGCCAGCACCAAGGGGACTAGCGGGAGTAGGCGGGAGCTGTTTTTT. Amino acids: CASTKGTSGSRRELFF.

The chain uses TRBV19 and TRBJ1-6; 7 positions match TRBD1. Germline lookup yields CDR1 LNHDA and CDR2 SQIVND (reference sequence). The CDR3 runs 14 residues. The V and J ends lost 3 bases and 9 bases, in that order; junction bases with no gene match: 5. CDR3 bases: TGTGCCAGTAGTATTGCAGGGGACAGTTCACCCCTCCACTTT. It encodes CASSIAGDSSPLHF.

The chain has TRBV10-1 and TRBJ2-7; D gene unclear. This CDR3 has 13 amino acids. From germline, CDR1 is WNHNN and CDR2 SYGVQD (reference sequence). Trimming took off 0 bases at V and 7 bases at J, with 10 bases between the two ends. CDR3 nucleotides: TGCGCCAGCAGTGAGTCTTGGACGAAAGAGCAGTACTTC. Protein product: CASSESWTKEQYF.

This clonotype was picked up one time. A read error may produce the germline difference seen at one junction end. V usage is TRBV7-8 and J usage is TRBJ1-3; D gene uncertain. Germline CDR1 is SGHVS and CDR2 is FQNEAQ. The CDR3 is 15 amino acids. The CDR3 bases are TGTGCCAGCAGCTTTGGGTTGGTGACTGGCAACACCATATATTTT. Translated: CASSFGLVTGNTIYF.

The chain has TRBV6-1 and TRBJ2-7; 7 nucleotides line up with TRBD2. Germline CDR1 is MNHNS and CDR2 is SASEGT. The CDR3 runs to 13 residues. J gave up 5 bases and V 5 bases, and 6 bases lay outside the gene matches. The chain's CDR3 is CASSRGRGHEQYF. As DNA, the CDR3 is TGTGCCAGCAGTCGCGGGAGAGGCCACGAGCAGTACTTC.